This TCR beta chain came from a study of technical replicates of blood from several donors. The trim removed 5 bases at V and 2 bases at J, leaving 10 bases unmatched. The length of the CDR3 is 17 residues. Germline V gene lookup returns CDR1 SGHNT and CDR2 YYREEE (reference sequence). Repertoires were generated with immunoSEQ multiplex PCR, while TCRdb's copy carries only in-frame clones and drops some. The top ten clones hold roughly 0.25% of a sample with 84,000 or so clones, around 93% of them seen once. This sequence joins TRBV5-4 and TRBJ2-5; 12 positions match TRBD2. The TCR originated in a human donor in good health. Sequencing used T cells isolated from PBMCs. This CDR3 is CASRRRLAGGLQETQYF. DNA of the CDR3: TGTGCCAGCAGACGAAGGCTAGCGGGGGGGCTACAAGAGACCCAGTACTTC.